This TCR beta chain comes out of a study of T cell responses to AZD1222 COVID-19 vaccine. At the level of the study: Second-dose schedules of about 4 or about 12 weeks were combined.

Libraries were prepared by immunoSEQ multiplex PCR; TCRdb keeps only in-frame clonotypes and omits some of them. The top ten clones hold 15% to 20% of a sample with over 100,000 clones, 84% of them seen once. Study results and caveats: Donor demographics were predominantly white British with a female majority; clonal diversity may be underestimated. Spike-spanning, vaccine-associated CD4 TCRs were dominant at 160-218 and 743-854.

CDR3 size: 19 residues. The germline V gene encodes CDR1 MGHRA and CDR2 YSYEKL. Unmatched junction bases numbered 9, after V lost 0 bases and J lost 3 bases. A word on this clone: Its antigen is unidentified.

The V and J genes are TRBV4-1 and TRBJ2-5; TRBD2 matches at 14 bases. This sequence originates from an adult in good health. Here the sequenced sample was peripheral blood, taken on day 0 of AZD1222 vaccination. The CDR3 sequence: CASSQDWGLAGAREETQYF. The CDR3 DNA follows: TGCGCCAGCAGCCAAGATTGGGGACTAGCGGGGGCCCGAGAAGAGACCCAGTACTTC.